These T cell receptor beta chains were read from a single sample in a study of blood T cell repertoires in COVID-19. The repertoire was sequenced with immunoSEQ multiplex PCR; TCRdb's copy has only in-frame clones and lacks some. The sample contains 180,000 or so clones, more than 70% of which appear only once. The sequenced material came from PBMCs or T cells enriched from blood (not recorded which). The receptor source for this set is a woman between 45 and 65 years old in a cohort exposed to, infected with or recovered from COVID-19 (not recorded which). The CDR3 runs from the conserved cysteine through the conserved F or W.

TRBV29-1	TRBJ1-1	CSVVGGNLNTEAFF
TRBV6-6	TRBJ1-5	CASSTSTESSNQPQHF
TRBV29-1	TRBJ1-5	CSAREAADQPQHF
TRBV28	TRBJ1-2	CASSYPGVSTDGYTF
TRBV6-1	TRBJ2-2	CASSDLGGRNTGELFF
TRBV28	TRBJ1-1	CASGGRGRTEAFF
TRBV6-5	TRBJ2-1	CASRMGQVAVGGQFF
TRBV19	TRBJ1-1	CASSIGQLEAFF
TRBV28	TRBJ2-3	CASSPPNSGRSTDTQYF
TRBV14	TRBJ1-1	CASSQAGDTEAFF
TRBV3-1/TRBV3-2	TRBJ1-2	CASSQTSGMGTF